This entry is about one T cell receptor (beta chain). V was pared by 6 bases and J by 2 bases, with 7 bases of the junction left unmatched. Germline V CDR1 and CDR2: SNHLY, FYNNEI. The CDR3 loop spans 14 amino acids. This sample was included in a study of shared clonotypes between healthy human individuals. The assay was immunoSEQ multiplex PCR, and TCRdb's table has in-frame clones only and misses some. Among 2 million to 2.5 million clones listed, 92% were seen once. The clonotype comes from a man between 18 and 35 years old in good health. Some clones in this sample may be carry-over from other donors' samples. The rearrangement links TRBV2 to TRBJ2-7; 7 bases are a match to TRBD2. The sequenced material came from naive CD4+ T cells from PBMCs. The subset was: CD45RA+ positively selected. CDR3 DNA: TGTGCCAGCAGCCACGGGGGGTTTCCCTACGAGCAGTACTTC. Its protein product is CASSHGGFPYEQYF.